This T cell receptor beta chain was identified in a study of early T cells in non-severe SARS-CoV-2 infection. Study context: Unsorted whole blood bulk RNA was sequenced, with unpaired chains.

Overall study results and limits: The matching step, a VDJdb search, favored anti-spike CD8 responses and missed private and CD4 specificities.

This clonotype was found many times. Its cognate antigen is unknown. CDR1 is DFQATT, CDR2 SNEGSKA, per germline (reference sequence). V lost 0 bases to trimming and J lost 0 bases, with 15 bases between them. The CDR3 loop spans 17 amino acids. Individually, cDNA molecules had unique molecular identifiers attached to them. In TCRdb, the 5' RACE reads were re-called with MiXCR into one record per CDR3 protein. The sample lists over 30,000 distinct CDR3 sequences; under 5.5% were seen once. This chain uses TRBV20-1 with TRBJ2-1, with D perhaps matching TRBD1 or TRBD2 (5 bases each). The clonotype was recovered from an adult who was a healthcare worker with PCR-confirmed SARS-CoV-2 infection or an uninfected control (not recorded which). The sequenced material came from whole blood. The CDR3 region is CSARDAGAQHSYNEQFF. CDR3 coding DNA: TGCAGTGCTAGAGATGCCGGGGCCCAACACTCCTACAATGAGCAGTTCTTC.